This T cell receptor beta chain was retrieved from a study of blood T cell repertoires in COVID-19. For the study at large: T cells, B-cell-depleted T cells, or PBMCs provided the cDNA or gDNA that served as material.

This CDR3 region has 14 residues. The germline CDR1 and CDR2 sequences are MNHEY and SVGAGI. Trimming cost V 7 bases and J 3 bases, with 15 bases left between them. The authors' processing: Nucleated cell number was recorded as an estimate derived from reference gene primer amplification. Measured with immunoSEQ multiplex PCR; TCRdb has only the in-frame clones, and not every one. From that table come the V and J calls and clone size; the DNA was used to work out D and trimming. The sample carries about 220,000 clones, approximately 83% recorded once. Those enrolled, adults aged roughly 18 to 100 years, came from 20 to 25 US areas. Cohort placement rested on clinical history that participants reported themselves.

The chain uses TRBV6-5 and TRBJ2-5; perhaps TRBD1 as D (5 bases). The sequence was collected from a woman in her thirties or forties with acute COVID-19. The material sequenced was PBMCs or T cells enriched from blood (not recorded which). CDR3 nucleotides: TGTGCCAGCAAGGATTCAGGGTGGAAAGAGACCCAGTACTTC. Translation: CASKDSGWKETQYF.